These 10 T cell receptor beta chains originate from one sample sequenced in a study of shared T cell receptors in the human thymus. TCRdb's table, derived via immunoSEQ multiplex PCR, lists solely in-frame clones and lacks some. The repertoire holds more than 300,000 clones, with 85% to 95% as singletons. The specimen was thymocytes. These receptors were taken from a human donor.

In DNA form, the CDR3 reads TGTGCCAGCAGTCGGGGACAGACCTATGGCTACACCTTC. Encoded protein: CASSRGQTYGYTF. The chain carries TRBV7-6 and TRBJ1-2, with 7 nucleotides matching TRBD1. V shed 6 bases and J 4 bases; nucleotides not matched to a gene: 5. Germline CDR1 reads SGHVS; CDR2 reads FNYEAQ. The CDR3 runs to 13 residues.

The CDR3 region is CALGTSGHYNEQFF. Written as DNA, the CDR3 is TGTGCCCTGGGGACTAGCGGGCACTACAATGAGCAGTTCTTC. The chain combines TRBV30 with TRBJ2-1; 12 bases are shared with TRBD2. The CDR3 sequence is 14 residues long. V was pared by 8 bases and J by 3 bases, with 5 bases of the junction left unmatched. Germline-derived CDR1 and CDR2 are GTSNPN and SVGIG (reference sequence).

This chain uses TRBV5-1 with TRBJ2-7, with a tentative D call TRBD1 (7 bases). The CDR3 spans 14 residues. The germline V gene has CDR1 SGHRS and CDR2 YFSETQ. V was cut by 4 bases and J by 5 bases, with 16 bases left in between. The CDR3 bases are TGCGCCAGCAGCCGCTCCAGGGGGGAGGACGAGCAGTACTTC. Its translation: CASSRSRGEDEQYF.

V usage is TRBV27 and J usage is TRBJ2-7, with a tentative D call TRBD2 (6 bases). CDR1 MNHEY and CDR2 SMNVEV come from the germline V gene (reference sequence). V lost 5 bases and J 0 bases, leaving 14 bases between the germline ends. CDR3 size: 15 residues. The CDR3: CASSRIRGSSYEQYF. CDR3 bases: TGTGCCAGCAGTCGAATCCGGGGGTCCTCCTACGAGCAGTACTTC.

This clone was counted once. The genes are TRBV27 and TRBJ2-5; no reliable D call. The CDR3 loop spans 11 amino acids. The germline gives CDR1 MNHEY, CDR2 SMNVEV (reference sequence). The V gene lost 4 bases and the J gene lost 5 bases, with 5 bases spanning the gap. CDR3 residues: CASSSRETQYF. The CDR3 nucleotides are TGTGCCAGCAGTTCCCGGGAGACCCAGTACTTC.

The chain uses TRBV10-3 and TRBJ2-7; a possible D gene is TRBD1 (6 bases). Trimming removed 2 bases from V and 3 bases from J, with 11 bases in between. This CDR3 region has 14 residues. Germline V gene lookup returns CDR1 ENHRY and CDR2 SYGVKD. The CDR3 sequence is CAISEHRDDYEQYF. CDR3 DNA sequence: TGTGCCATCAGTGAGCACAGGGATGACTACGAGCAGTACTTC.

The chain carries TRBV11-2 and TRBJ1-3; D is undetermined. Trimming removed 5 bases from V and 5 bases from J, with 13 bases in between. This CDR3 has 14 residues. Germline lookup yields CDR1 SGHAT and CDR2 FQNNGV. CDR3 bases: TGTGCCAGCAGCCCCCGTGATATCCGAAACACCATATATTTT. Translation gives CASSPRDIRNTIYF.

The chain is built from TRBV5-1 and TRBJ1-1; the D is unclear. V shed 0 bases and J shed 3 bases, with 9 bases lying between them. CDR1 SGHRS and CDR2 YFSETQ come from the germline V gene. The CDR3 length is 14 residues. CDR3 nucleotide sequence: TGCGCCAGCAGCTTGGCTCGGGCCGACACTGAAGCTTTCTTT. Its protein is CASSLARADTEAFF. Supplemented by reference TRBV5-1 and TRBJ1-1, the full variable domain reads KAGVTQTPRYLIKTRGQQVTLSCSPISGHRSVSWYQQTPGQGLQFLFEYFSETQRNKGNFPGRFSGRQFSNSRSEMNVSTLELGDSALYLCASSLARADTEAFFGQGTRLTVV.

In DNA, the CDR3 is TGTGCCAGCAGCGTAGGCCTGGGGTATACGCAGTATTTT. This codes for CASSVGLGYTQYF. V and J are TRBV9 and TRBJ2-3; no clear D. Trimming removed 0 bases at V and 7 bases at J, with 9 bases between. The CDR3 length is 13 residues. Germline-derived CDR1 and CDR2 are SGDLS and YYNGEE.

V gene TRBV27 combines with J gene TRBJ2-5; 7 nucleotides line up with TRBD1. The CDR3 contains 16 residues. V lost 3 bases to trimming and J lost 10 bases; unmatched junction nucleotides: 17. In germline, CDR1 is MNHEY, CDR2 SMNVEV (reference sequence). DNA for the CDR3: TGTGCCAGCAGTTTTAAGGGGACAGCGATACAAAGGGACCAGTACTTC. Its translation: CASSFKGTAIQRDQYF.